This record concerns one TCR beta chain sequence. During surgery, about 0.45-1 mL peripheral blood was drawn from four of eight donors. Blood DNA came from all available leukocytes, not a fixed cell number. The record originates from a study of human thymus T cells. Germline lookup yields CDR1 SGHRS and CDR2 YFSETQ. Trimming pared 0 bases from V and 2 bases from J, leaving 8 bases between. The length of the CDR3 is 14 residues. This table comes from immunoSEQ multiplex PCR, and its TCRdb copy is limited to in-frame clones, with some not included. Of about 46,000 clones listed, approximately 95% were seen once; the top ten hold about 0.17%.

This clonotype was sampled from a girl under three years old with a congenital heart defect but otherwise immunologically healthy. This rearrangement joins TRBV5-1 to TRBJ1-2; the D gene is possibly TRBD1 (5 bases). The sample consisted of blood. CDR3 sequence (DNA): TGCGCCAGCAGCTTGGGCAGGGTGAACTATGGCTACACCTTC. It yields the protein CASSLGRVNYGYTF.